These T cell receptor beta chains were read from a single sample in a study of tumor-infiltrating lymphocytes in oesophageal squamous cell carcinoma. TCRdb processed the PCR reads anew with MiXCR; each CDR3 protein has one entry. Of just under 20,000 distinct CDR3 sequences listed, 41% are singletons. Sequencing used esophageal tumor tissue. The receptors derive from a male donor with esophageal squamous cell carcinoma. Both conserved end residues are part of each CDR3. D genes are given only for firm matches. Clone size appears in some rows only: once, few, many, or a class for an expanded clone.

J,V,size,D,CDR3,DNA
TRBJ2-5,TRBV2,NA,NA,CASRREKGTQYF,TGTGCCAGCAGGCGGGAAAAAGGGACCCAGTACTTC
TRBJ2-7,TRBV27,few,NA,CASSNLDFYEQYF,TGTGCCAGCAGTAACCTTGACTTCTACGAGCAGTACTTC
TRBJ2-6,TRBV7-2,NA,NA,CASSKRTVSGANVLTF,TGTGCCAGCAGCAAAAGGACTGTCTCTGGGGCCAACGTCCTGACTTTC
TRBJ1-5,TRBV11-2,many,TRBD1,CASRGTGVEPQHF,TGTGCCAGCAGGGGGACAGGGGTTGAGCCCCAGCATTTT
TRBJ2-3,TRBV28,NA,TRBD1,CASSRTGDPEGDTQYF,TGTGCCAGCAGTAGAACAGGGGACCCCGAGGGAGATACGCAGTATTTT
TRBJ1-5,TRBV7-2,NA,NA,CASSFYQNQPQHF,TGTGCCAGCAGCTTCTACCAAAATCAGCCCCAGCATTTT
TRBJ2-1,TRBV6-1,medium-sized,TRBD2,CASHIGTSGGNEQFF,TGTGCCAGCCACATCGGGACTAGCGGGGGGAATGAGCAGTTCTTC
TRBJ1-1,TRBV28,many,TRBD1,CASSLSVDRILNTEAFF,TGTGCCAGCAGTTTATCTGTGGACAGGATTCTGAACACTGAAGCTTTCTTT
TRBJ2-7,TRBV7-3,NA,NA,CASSEALVGEIYTGELYF,TGTGCCAGCAGCGAAGCCCTCGTCGGGGAGATCTACACCGGGGAGCTGTACTTC
TRBJ1-2,TRBV7-2,once,NA,CASSLVAGVEGYTF,TGTGCCAGCAGCTTAGTGGCAGGGGTTGAAGGCTACACCTTC
TRBJ2-2,TRBV7-2,NA,TRBD2,CASSLSAGGGGGELFF,TGTGCCAGCAGCTTATCAGCTGGGGGGGGGGGCGGGGAGCTGTTTTTT
TRBJ1-2,TRBV7-2,NA,NA,CASSLVRPGIYGYTF,TGTGCCAGCAGCTTGGTGAGACCCGGGATCTATGGCTACACCTTC
TRBJ2-2,TRBV19,NA,TRBD1,CASSSDRAGTGELFF,TGTGCCAGTAGTTCAGACAGGGCTGGCACCGGGGAGCTGTTTTTT
TRBJ2-4,TRBV6-1,many,NA,CASSGFSAGYKNIQYF,TGTGCCAGCAGTGGTTTCTCGGCAGGGTACAAAAACATTCAGTACTTC
TRBJ2-1,TRBV28,NA,NA,CASSLGREQFF,TGTGCCAGCAGTTTGGGTCGTGAGCAGTTCTTC
TRBJ2-1,TRBV7-3,few,NA,CASSLGDSLGQFF,TGTGCCAGCAGCTTAGGAGATAGTTTAGGGCAGTTCTTC
TRBJ2-7,TRBV18,NA,TRBD1,CASSPQGTGSYEQYF,TGTGCCAGCTCACCACAGGGGACAGGGTCCTACGAGCAGTACTTC
TRBJ2-4,TRBV7-8,medium-sized,TRBD2,CASSLISGAGGKNIQYF,TGTGCCAGCAGCCTAATTAGCGGGGCGGGGGGCAAAAACATTCAGTACTTC
TRBJ2-1,TRBV12-5,NA,TRBD2,CASSERGNEQFF,TGTGCTAGTAGCGAGCGGGGAAATGAGCAGTTCTTC
TRBJ1-6,TRBV9,NA,NA,CASSVEDTNSPLHF,TGTGCCAGCAGCGTAGAGGACACAAATTCACCCCTCCACTTT
TRBJ2-6,TRBV7-2,once,TRBD1,CASSTGDSGANVLTF,TGTGCCAGCAGTACAGGGGACTCTGGGGCCAACGTCCTGACTTTC
TRBJ2-7,TRBV7-9,NA,NA,CASSAPGSGLNEQYF,TGTGCCAGCAGCGCACCGGGGAGCGGACTAAACGAGCAGTACTTC
TRBJ2-7,TRBV7-3,NA,NA,CASSPSFRGEEQYF,TGTGCCAGCAGCCCTTCGTTTAGGGGGGAGGAGCAGTACTTC
TRBJ2-1,TRBV7-2,many,TRBD2,CASSPRGGMNEQFF,TGTGCCAGCAGCCCCCGCGGGGGAATGAATGAGCAGTTCTTC
TRBJ2-7,TRBV7-8,NA,TRBD2,CASSLLGTSVWYEQYF,TGTGCCAGCAGCCTACTCGGCACTAGCGTGTGGTACGAGCAGTACTTC
TRBJ2-5,TRBV5-1,NA,TRBD2,CASSVVGPGGEQYF,TGCGCCAGCTCCGTTGTCGGGCCGGGAGGAGAGCAGTACTTC
TRBJ1-6,TRBV2,few,NA,CASRWGGLDSPLHF,TGTGCCAGCAGGTGGGGGGGGCTCGATTCACCCCTCCACTTT
TRBJ2-1,TRBV10-3,many,NA,CAISEVQGPEQFF,TGTGCCATCAGTGAGGTCCAGGGTCCTGAGCAGTTCTTC
TRBJ2-3,TRBV7-2,NA,NA,CASSPLQGGSTGTQYF,TGTGCCAGCAGCCCCCTACAGGGTGGGAGCACAGGTACGCAGTATTTT
TRBJ1-6,TRBV7-2,NA,NA,CASSPRLASYEQHF,TGTGCCAGCAGCCCGAGGCTGGCGTCCTACGAGCAGCACTTT
TRBJ1-2,TRBV7-2,NA,TRBD1,CASSRDRGYGYTF,TGTGCCAGCAGCCGGGACAGGGGCTATGGCTACACCTTC